This T cell receptor (beta chain) originates from a study of CD8 T cells in ankylosing spondylitis (TCRdb year 2017). About the study as a whole: To find TCR variants linked to disease, the study profiled T cell receptor beta repertoires in ankylosing spondylitis patients and healthy donors. The whole study cohort included under 140 healthy donors and some 27 ankylosing spondylitis patients. Peripheral blood samples were taken, and synovial fluid was additionally collected from ankylosing spondylitis patients. Beyond this particular receptor, the publication reports: A CD8+ phenotype was shown by the disease-linked clones, which were found at relatively low frequencies in peripheral blood. Blood from ankylosing spondylitis patients appeared to be characterized by a TCR beta motif composed of 7 to 9 highly homologous amino acid variants. Some of the motif variants had been reported before in the synovial fluid and blood of reactive arthritis patients, a finding that suggests common disease-initiation mechanisms. Significant enrichment of the disease-linked clones was reported in matched synovial fluid samples from ankylosing spondylitis patients.

This clonotype was counted only a few times. Its cognate antigen has yet to be identified. No base quality values were provided; no much bigger clone lies one nucleotide off. There are 19 amino acids in the CDR3, from cysteine to phenylalanine inclusive. The CDR3 DNA has 57 bases and is translated from base 1. From the germline V gene (reference sequence), CDR1 is LGHDT and CDR2 is YNNKEL. V loses 5 bases, J loses 4 bases, and the germline ends lie 24 bases apart. The instrument was an Illumina HiSeq 2500. TCR beta libraries were prepared by quantitative 5'-RACE with molecular barcodes. Per the original workflow: Disease-linked TCR variants were identified with a new computational method built on a probabilistic model of VDJ rearrangement. In TCRdb, the public reads were trimmed at Q25 with fastp and aligned with MiXCR, with productive beta chains retained. Identical CDR3 proteins give one entry, which carries the most common genes and DNA. These V and J calls rely on TCRdb rather than the paper's analysis. Recorded for this sample are approximately 540,000 distinct CDR3 sequences; roughly 13% of them occurred a single time. The biggest ten clones account for approximately 6.2% of the sample.

The material sequenced was blood, either unsorted or a sorted T cell fraction (not recorded which). The chain was built from TRBV3-1 and TRBJ2-6; a tentative D match to TRBD1 spans 6 bases. The TCR was taken from a male donor with ankylosing spondylitis. The CDR3 protein: CASSTTPGQRVKGANVLTF. The DNA reads TGTGCCAGCAGCACTACCCCTGGACAGAGGGTTAAGGGGGCCAACGTCCTGACTTTC.